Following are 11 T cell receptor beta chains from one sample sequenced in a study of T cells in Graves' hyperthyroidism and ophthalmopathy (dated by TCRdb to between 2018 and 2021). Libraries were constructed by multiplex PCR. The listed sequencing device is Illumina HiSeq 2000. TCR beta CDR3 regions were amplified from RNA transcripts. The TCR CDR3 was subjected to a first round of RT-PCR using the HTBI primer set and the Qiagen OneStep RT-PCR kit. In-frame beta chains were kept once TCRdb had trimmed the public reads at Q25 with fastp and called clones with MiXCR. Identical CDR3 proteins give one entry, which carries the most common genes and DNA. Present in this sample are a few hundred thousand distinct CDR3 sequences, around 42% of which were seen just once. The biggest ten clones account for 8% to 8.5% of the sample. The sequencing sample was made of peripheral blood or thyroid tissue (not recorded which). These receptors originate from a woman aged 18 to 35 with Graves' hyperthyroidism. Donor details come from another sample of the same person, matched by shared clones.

CDR3 residues: CASSTGPPNEQFF. CDR3 bases: TGTGCCAGTAGTACAGGGCCTCCCAATGAGCAGTTCTTC. This rearrangement joins TRBV19 to TRBJ2-1; D may be TRBD1 (5 bases). Per the germline V gene, CDR1 is LNHDA and CDR2 is SQIVND (reference sequence). Trimming removed 4 bases from V and 6 bases from J, with 10 bases in between. The CDR3 has 13 amino acids.

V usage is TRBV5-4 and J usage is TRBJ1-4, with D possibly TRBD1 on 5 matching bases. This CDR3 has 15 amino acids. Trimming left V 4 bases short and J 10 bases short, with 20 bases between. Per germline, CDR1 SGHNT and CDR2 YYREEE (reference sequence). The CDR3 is CASSLGTGRGIKLFF. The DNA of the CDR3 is TGTGCCAGCAGCCTGGGTACCGGCCGGGGGATAAAACTGTTTTTT.

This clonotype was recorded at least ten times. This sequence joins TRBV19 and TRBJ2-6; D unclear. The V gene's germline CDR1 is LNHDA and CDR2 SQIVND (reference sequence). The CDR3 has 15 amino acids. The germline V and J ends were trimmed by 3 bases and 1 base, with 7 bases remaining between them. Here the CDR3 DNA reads TGTGCCAGTAGTATGGGGTCTTCTGGGGCCAACGTCCTGACTTTC. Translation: CASSMGSSGANVLTF. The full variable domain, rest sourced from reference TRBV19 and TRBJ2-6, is DGGITQSPKYLFRKEGQNVTLSCEQNLNHDAMYWYRQDPGQGLRLIYYSQIVNDFQKGDIAEGYSVSREKKESFPLTVTSAQKNPTAFYLCASSMGSSGANVLTFGAGSRLTVL.

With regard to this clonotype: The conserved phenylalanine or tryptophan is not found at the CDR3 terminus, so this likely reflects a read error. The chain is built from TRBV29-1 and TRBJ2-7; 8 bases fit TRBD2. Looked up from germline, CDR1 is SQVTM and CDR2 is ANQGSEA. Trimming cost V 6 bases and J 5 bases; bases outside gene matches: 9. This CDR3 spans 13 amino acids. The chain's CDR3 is CSVLSGSDNEQYY. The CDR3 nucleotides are TGCAGCGTCCTCAGCGGGAGCGACAACGAGCAGTACTAC.

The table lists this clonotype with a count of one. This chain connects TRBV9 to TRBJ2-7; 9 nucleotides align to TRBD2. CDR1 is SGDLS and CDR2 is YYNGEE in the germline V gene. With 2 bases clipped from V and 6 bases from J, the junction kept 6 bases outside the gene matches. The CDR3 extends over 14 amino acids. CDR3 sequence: CASSVLSGRGEQYF. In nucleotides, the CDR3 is TGTGCCAGCAGCGTCCTTAGCGGGAGAGGCGAGCAGTACTTC. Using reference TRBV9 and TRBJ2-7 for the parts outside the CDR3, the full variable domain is DSGVTQTPKHLITATGQRVTLRCSPRSGDLSVYWYQQSLDQGLQFLIQYYNGEERAKGNILERFSAQQFPDLHSELNLSSLELGDSALYFCASSVLSGRGEQYFGPGTRLTVT.

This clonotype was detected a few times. DNA for the CDR3: TGTGCCAGCAGCTCAGCCCTCAAACGGCGTGGCTACACCTTC. Translation gives CASSSALKRRGYTF. This chain uses TRBV9 with TRBJ1-2, with D unclear. V was clipped by 4 bases and J by 7 bases, with 17 bases between them. Germline CDR1 is SGDLS and CDR2 is YYNGEE. The length of the CDR3 is 14 residues.

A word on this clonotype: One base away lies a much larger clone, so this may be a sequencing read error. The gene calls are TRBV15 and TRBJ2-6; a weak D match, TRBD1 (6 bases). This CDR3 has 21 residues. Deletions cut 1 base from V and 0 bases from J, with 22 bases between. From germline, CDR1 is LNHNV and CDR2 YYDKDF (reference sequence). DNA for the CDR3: TGTGCCACCAGCAGAGGATTGACAGGTACCTCCCTAAGCTCTGGGGCCAACGTCCTGACTTTC. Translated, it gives CATSRGLTGTSLSSGANVLTF.

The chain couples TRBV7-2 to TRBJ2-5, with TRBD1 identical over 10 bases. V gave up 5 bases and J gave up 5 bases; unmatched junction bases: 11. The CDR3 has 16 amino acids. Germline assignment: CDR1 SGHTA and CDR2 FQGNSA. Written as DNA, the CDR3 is TGTGCCAGCAGCCACGCCTGGGACAGGGGAGGGGAGACCCAGTACTTC. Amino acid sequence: CASSHAWDRGGETQYF.

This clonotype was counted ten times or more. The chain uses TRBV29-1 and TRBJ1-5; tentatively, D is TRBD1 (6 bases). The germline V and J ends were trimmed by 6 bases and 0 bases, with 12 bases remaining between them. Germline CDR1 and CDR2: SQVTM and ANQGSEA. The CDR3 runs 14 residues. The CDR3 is CSVADSYSNQPQHF. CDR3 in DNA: TGCAGCGTGGCGGACAGTTATAGCAATCAGCCCCAGCATTTT.

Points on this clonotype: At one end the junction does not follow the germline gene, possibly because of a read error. The CDR3 region has the DNA TGTGCCATCCACGAGTTGAAGGTCCTGAACACTGAAGCTCTCTTT. Translated, it gives CAIHELKVLNTEALF. The chain carries TRBV10-3 and TRBJ1-1, with D unresolved. CDR1 and CDR2 (germline): ENHRY, SYGVKD. The CDR3 totals 15 residues.

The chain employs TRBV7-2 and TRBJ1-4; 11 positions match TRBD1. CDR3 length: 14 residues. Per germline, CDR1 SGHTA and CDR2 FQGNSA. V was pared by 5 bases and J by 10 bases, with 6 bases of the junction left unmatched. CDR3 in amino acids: CASSEGTGGGKLFF. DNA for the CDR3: TGTGCCAGCAGCGAAGGGACAGGGGGTGGAAAACTGTTTTTT. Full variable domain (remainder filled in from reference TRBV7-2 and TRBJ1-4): GAGVSQSPSNKVTEKGKDVELRCDPISGHTALYWYRQSLGQGLEFLIYFQGNSAPDKSGLPSDRFSAERTGGSVSTLTIQRTQQEDSAVYLCASSEGTGGGKLFFGSGTQLSVL.